The present T cell receptor beta chain was sequenced within a study of identical twins. TCRdb reprocessed the 5' RACE reads via MiXCR and lists one record per CDR3 protein. Found here are approximately 1.8 million distinct CDR3 sequences, roughly 35% of them singletons; the top ten hold under 0.35%. This clonotype was picked up a small number of times. The sample consisted of cord blood. This clonotype originated in a newborn girl in good health.

The chain's CDR3 is CASSLVPGVTDTQYF. The DNA of the CDR3 is TGTGCCAGCAGTTTGGTCCCGGGGGTCACAGATACGCAGTATTTT. This chain uses TRBV27 with TRBJ2-3; the D gene is possibly TRBD2 (6 bases). Trimming pared 3 bases from V and 2 bases from J, leaving 12 bases between. CDR1 and CDR2 from the germline V gene are MNHEY and SMNVEV (reference sequence). CDR3 length equals 15 residues.